This TCR beta chain was sequenced during a study of OX40 agonist ivuxolimab in advanced cancers. Turning to the study itself: Partial responses, seen in three patients, involved one hepatocellular carcinoma and two cutaneous melanomas. Study-level results: The study found among the lowest clonal expansion in partial responders at 0.1-3.0 mg/kg. The study observed clonal expansion of CD4+ and CD8+ blood T cells by week 6 at 0.1 to 3.0 mg/kg.

The junction had 4 bases not matched to a gene; V was cut back by 8 bases and J by 2 bases. Germline V gene lookup returns CDR1 SGHVS and CDR2 FQNEAQ. CDR3 size: 15 residues. Here immunoSEQ multiplex PCR was the method, and the copy in TCRdb shows in-frame clones only, minus some. This sample has some 100,000 clones, with roughly 84% found just once. Concerning this clone itself: The antigen is not known.

Blood sampling took place at baseline, cycle 4 day 1, and cycle 7 day 1. This TCR was sampled from an adult with an advanced solid tumor such as melanoma, head and neck, liver or kidney cancer. The chain couples TRBV7-8 to TRBJ2-6, with 9 bases matching TRBD1. Sequenced here: CD4+ or CD8+ T cells sorted from blood, sampled in a trial of the OX40 agonist ivuxolimab. The CDR3 loop is CASDRGLPGANVLTF. The CDR3 coding sequence is TGTGCCAGCGACAGGGGGTTACCTGGGGCCAACGTCCTGACTTTC.